The T cell receptor beta chain under discussion was sequenced for a study of beta chain features in type 1 diabetes. Background on the study: Age, gender, cell numbers and subset yield matched between patients and controls. The study's findings and limits: Type 1 diabetes patients had TCRB CDR3s that were shorter (moderately but significantly so) in all four CD4+ subsets. Sequencing of cDNA might inflate the share of cells that strongly express TCR.

Notes on this clone: Its antigen remains unknown.

cDNA synthesis used the whole RNA isolate, giving expressed TCRB sequences. Profiled with immunoSEQ multiplex PCR; TCRdb holds only in-frame clones, not every one. The sample has 400,000 or so clones; 8% to 10% are singletons. The sequencing input was central memory CD4+ T cells from blood. The TCR originated in a man younger than 40 with type 1 diabetes.

The CDR3 region has the DNA TGTGCCAGCAGTGAACGCTCAGGGGCGGATAATTCACCCCTCCACTTT. This sequence encodes CASSERSGADNSPLHF. The gene calls are TRBV2 and TRBJ1-6; possibly TRBD1 for D (6 bases). The germline V gene has CDR1 SNHLY and CDR2 FYNNEI. The CDR3 is made up of 16 amino acids. Trimming removed 2 bases at V and 5 bases at J, with 13 bases between.